The 23 T cell receptor beta chains presented below share a single source sample, sequenced in a study of post-analysis software for immune sequencing data. Notes on the study in general: TRBV5-6, TRBV5-1 and TRBV20-1 were among several TRBV segments more frequent in patients than controls.

Unique molecular identifiers tagged the TCR beta cDNA libraries. TCRdb reanalysed the PCR reads using MiXCR and keeps one entry per CDR3 protein. The sample holds over 700,000 distinct CDR3 sequences, 30% seen once. For these receptors, no antigen is known. The sequencing input was blood. Receptors were obtained from a girl aged 5-17 years with multiple sclerosis.

The V call is TRBV28, the J call TRBJ2-5; maybe TRBD1 (6 bases). Germline values: CDR1 MDHEN, CDR2 SYDVKM. V shed 2 bases and J shed 3 bases, with 19 bases lying between them. There are 17 residues in the CDR3. CDR3 region: CASSLGRAGVWEETQYF. CDR3 in DNA: TGTGCCAGCAGTTTAGGTCGGGCAGGGGTTTGGGAAGAGACCCAGTACTTC.

The chain links TRBV14 to TRBJ2-3; the D is unclear. This CDR3 is built from 11 residues. Germline CDR1 is SGHDN and CDR2 is FVKESK. Trimming stripped 1 base from V and 10 bases from J, with 6 bases between. CDR3 DNA: TGTGCCAGCAGCCAAGGTCAAGCGCAGTATTTT. Protein sequence: CASSQGQAQYF.

In its sample, this clonotype was seen many times. An end of the junction differs from the germline gene, which may be a read error. The CDR3 DNA sequence: TGTGCCAGCAGTTTGGACGGATTGAACACTGAAGCTTTCTTT. Amino acids: CASSLDGLNTEAFF. The genes are TRBV5-1 and TRBJ1-1; no reliable D call. The germline CDR1 and CDR2 sequences are SGHRS and YFSETQ. This CDR3 has 14 residues.

The chain employs TRBV5-1 and TRBJ2-7; the D is unclear. V lost 1 base and J lost 6, with 14 bases in between. Germline V lookup: CDR1 SGHRS, CDR2 YFSETQ. The CDR3 has 14 amino acids. CDR3 protein: CASSLTGTRGEQYF. For the CDR3, the DNA is TGCGCCAGCAGCTTGACGGGCACGCGCGGCGAGCAGTACTTC.

This clonotype showed up just a few times. This sequence joins TRBV6-5 and TRBJ2-3; 7 nucleotides agree with TRBD2. V gave up 6 bases and J gave up 0 bases; unmatched junction bases: 9. The CDR3 sequence is 16 residues long. Germline V gene data show CDR1 as MNHEY and CDR2 as SVGAGI. The CDR3 here is CASSPTWGGSTDTQYF. The CDR3 DNA reads TGTGCCAGCAGCCCAACCTGGGGGGGTAGCACAGATACGCAGTATTTT.

Concerning this clonotype: A much more abundant neighbour one base away suggests this may be a read error. The chain employs TRBV7-2 and TRBJ2-1; the D call may be TRBD1 or TRBD2 (5 bases each). This CDR3 spans 12 amino acids. Germline loops: CDR1 SGHTA, CDR2 FQGNSA. The CDR3 is CASSFWGNEQLF. The CDR3 nucleotides read TGTGCCAGCAGCTTCTGGGGGAATGAGCAGTTATTC.

This clonotype was counted once. The rearrangement joins TRBV20-1 to TRBJ2-7, with 10 bases lining up with TRBD2. Per germline, CDR1 DFQATT and CDR2 SNEGSKA (reference sequence). The CDR3 has 14 residues. The V segment lost 0 bases and the J segment 7 bases; nucleotides outside the gene matches: 6. In DNA form, the CDR3 reads TGCAGTGCTAGAGACCTAGCGGGAGCGGGAGAGCAGTACTTC. Encoded protein: CSARDLAGAGEQYF.

In its sample, this clonotype was seen a few times. The chain links TRBV20-1 to TRBJ2-4, with a weak D call TRBD2 (7 bases). This CDR3 is 15 amino acids long. V lost 5 bases to trimming and J lost 1 base, with 15 bases between them. Per germline, CDR1 DFQATT and CDR2 SNEGSKA (reference sequence). The CDR3 spells CSALQGGGAKNIQYF. For the CDR3, the DNA is TGCAGTGCTCTTCAAGGGGGGGGGGCCAAAAACATTCAGTACTTC.

The chain is built from TRBV6-5 and TRBJ2-7; D is tentatively TRBD1 or TRBD2 (6 bases each). This CDR3 contains 15 residues. Trimming removed 2 bases from V and 6 bases from J, with 17 bases in between. Germline assignment: CDR1 MNHEY and CDR2 SVGAGI. CDR3 in DNA: TGTGCCAGCAGTTACGTTCCCGGGGGCCGGGGCGAGCAGTACTTC. It translates to CASSYVPGGRGEQYF.

V gene TRBV20-1 combines with J gene TRBJ2-1, with D maybe TRBD1 (5 bases). With the DNA end fitting TRBJ2-7 better, the J assignment may be wrong. Germline CDR1 is DFQATT and CDR2 is SNEGSKA (reference sequence). This CDR3 spans 15 amino acids. The CDR3 DNA is TGCAGTGCATTGGGGCGGCACAAATCCTACAATGAGCAGTACTTC. Translation: CSALGRHKSYNEQYF.

This clonotype was counted between two and nine times. For the CDR3, the DNA is TGCAGCGCTCGACAGGGATCAGGGCGCCTACCGGATAACCGCACAGATACGCAGTATTTT. Its translation: CSARQGSGRLPDNRTDTQYF. The J gene is TRBJ2-3, the V gene TRBV29-1, with 7 positions matching TRBD1. Germline V CDR1 and CDR2: SQVTM, ANQGSEA. The CDR3 contains 20 residues. V lost 7 bases to trimming and J lost 1 base; unmatched junction nucleotides: 26.

Details on this clonotype: At one end, the junction sequence differs from germline, possibly due to a read error. V is TRBV27 and J is TRBJ2-3; 8 nucleotides agree with TRBD2. Per germline, CDR1 MNHEY and CDR2 SMNVEV (reference sequence). This CDR3 spans 16 amino acids. This CDR3 is CAGSRTGTRRTDTQYF. CDR3 bases: TGTGCCGGCAGTCGAACCGGGACTAGGAGGACAGATACGCAGTATTTT.

This clonotype was seen repeatedly, ten times or more. The V call is TRBV6-5, the J call TRBJ1-2, with TRBD1 matching 7 bases. Germline trimming cut 2 bases from V and 3 bases from J; bases unmatched to any gene: 3. The germline CDR1 and CDR2 sequences are MNHEY and SVGAGI. This CDR3 has 14 residues. CDR3 loop: CASSYDRVDYGYTF. CDR3 bases: TGTGCCAGCAGTTACGACAGGGTCGACTATGGCTACACCTTC.

This clonotype has at least ten counts. The rearrangement uses TRBV7-8 and TRBJ2-1; no firm D call. This CDR3 contains 15 residues. Trimming took 5 bases from V and 8 from J, leaving 19 bases between them. The germline V gene has CDR1 SGHVS and CDR2 FQNEAQ. CDR3 in DNA: TGTGCCAGCAGCGCCCATAAACCCGGGCCAGATGAGCAGTTCTTC. Translated: CASSAHKPGPDEQFF.

Note on this clonotype: One end of the junction fails to match germline, which may point to a read error. The rearrangement uses TRBV7-8 and TRBJ2-1, with 10 bases identical to TRBD2. Looked up from germline, CDR1 is SGHVS and CDR2 is FQNEAQ. This CDR3 is built from 15 residues. CDR3 in amino acids: CACSLSSGGYNEQFF. As DNA, the CDR3 is TGTGCCTGCAGCTTATCTAGCGGGGGATACAATGAGCAGTTCTTC. Filled out from reference TRBV7-8 and TRBJ2-1, the complete variable domain reads GAGVSQSPRYKVAKRGQDVALRCDPISGHVSLFWYQQALGQGPEFLTYFQNEAQLDKSGLPSDRFFAERPEGSVSTLKIQRTQQEDSAVYLCACSLSSGGYNEQFFGPGTRLTVL.

As concerns this clonotype: A single base separates this from a much larger clone, so it may be a read error. The chain carries TRBV12-3 or TRBV12-4 and TRBJ2-7, with 11 bases identical to TRBD2. The CDR3 runs 14 residues. DNA for the CDR3: TGTGCCAACAGTTTACTAGCGGGGGCCTACGAGCAGTACTTC. It specifies CANSLLAGAYEQYF.

This clonotype was found once. This sequence joins TRBV3-1 and TRBJ2-4, with D possibly being TRBD2 (5 bases). Gene TRBJ2-7 matches the end of the DNA better, so the J call may be wrong. The CDR3 is made up of 15 amino acids. In germline, CDR1 is LGHDT, CDR2 YNNKEL (reference sequence). CDR3 coding DNA: TGTGCCAGCTCCAGCGGATCGAGAGGGTCCTACGAGCAGTACTTC. As protein: CASSSGSRGSYEQYF.

This clonotype came up a few times. The chain combines TRBV28 with TRBJ2-1; 7 bases map to TRBD1. With V trimmed by 7 bases and J by 7 bases, 10 bases remained unmatched. CDR1 and CDR2 (germline): MDHEN, SYDVKM. This CDR3 spans 14 amino acids. CDR3 in DNA: TGTGCCAGCACGTTTGCGACAGGGTTTAATGAGCAGTTCTTC. This codes for CASTFATGFNEQFF.

This clonotype was seen a few times. The chain couples TRBV27 to TRBJ1-2; no reliable D call. The germline CDR1 and CDR2 sequences are MNHEY and SMNVEV (reference sequence). There are 13 residues in the CDR3. Trimming stripped 4 bases from V and 8 bases from J, with 14 bases between. CDR3 nucleotide sequence: TGTGCCAGCAGTTACTCGGATATTGGGGGCTACACCTTC. This gives the protein CASSYSDIGGYTF.

This clonotype showed up just a few times. The V call is TRBV5-1, the J call TRBJ2-5, with D perhaps assigned TRBD1 or TRBD2 (6 bases each). The V and J ends lost 5 bases and 5 bases respectively, with 13 bases between them. The CDR3 runs to 13 residues. Looked up from germline, CDR1 is SGHRS and CDR2 is YFSETQ. CDR3 coding DNA: TGCGCCAGCAGAGGGGGGTTGGAGGAGACCCAGTACTTC. This sequence encodes CASRGGLEETQYF.

This clonotype has a handful of counts. V usage is TRBV12-3 or TRBV12-4 and J usage is TRBJ1-1, with D hard to call. This CDR3 comprises 15 residues. Between the trimmed V and J ends, which lost 7 bases and 3 bases, there was a span of 18 bases. CDR3 in amino acids: CASNQFGRVDTEAFF. The CDR3, as DNA: TGTGCCAGCAACCAATTCGGTCGTGTGGACACTGAAGCTTTCTTT.

The chain recombines TRBV20-1 with TRBJ2-1; tentatively, D is TRBD1 (5 bases). CDR3 length equals 17 residues. Per germline, CDR1 DFQATT and CDR2 SNEGSKA (reference sequence). V lost 1 base to trimming and J lost 1 base, with 17 bases between them. The CDR3, as DNA: TGCAGTGCTAGAGGCTTAGCAGGGTTCTCGTCCTACAATGAGCAGTTCTTC. Protein sequence: CSARGLAGFSSYNEQFF.

This clonotype was recorded once. The final CDR3 position lacks the conserved phenylalanine or tryptophan, pointing to a likely read error. The CDR3 here is CASSLRDSNTGELFL. The CDR3 DNA follows: TGCGCCAGCAGCCTAAGGGACTCGAACACCGGGGAGCTGTTTTTG. The chain links TRBV4-1 to TRBJ2-2; D possibly corresponds to TRBD2 (6 bases). V lost 4 bases to trimming and J lost 0 bases, with 9 bases between them. CDR3 length: 15 residues. Germline CDR1 is MGHRA and CDR2 is YSYEKL.